Each of the 17 T cell receptor beta chains below was sequenced from the same sample in a study of human T cells and chemical hapten exposure. Specified time point: patch test 3, about 24 weeks after DPC sensitization. Treatment specified: therapeutic diphenylcyclopropenone sensitization with weekly scalp DPC. TCRdb fed the RACE reads into MiXCR, producing one record per CDR3 protein. The profile shows roughly 60,000 distinct CDR3 sequences, 9.5% to 15% of them singletons. The sample was whole blood, taken in connection with sensitization to the hapten diphenylcyclopropenone (DPC). These receptors were taken from a man aged 30 to 39 with alopecia areata. Some clones in this sample may be carry-over from other donors' samples.

This clonotype turned up a few times. This rearrangement joins TRBV12-3 or TRBV12-4 to TRBJ2-1, with D hard to call. Trimming pared 6 bases from V and 2 bases from J, leaving 8 bases between. This CDR3 has 13 amino acids. DNA of the CDR3: TGTGCCAGCAGCCTTGGGACCTACAATGAGCAGTTCTTC. Translation gives CASSLGTYNEQFF.

The rearrangement links TRBV3-1 to TRBJ2-7; D not resolved. Trimming removed 2 bases from V and 2 bases from J, with 4 bases in between. The length of the CDR3 is 12 residues. Germline V CDR1 and CDR2: LGHDT, YNNKEL (reference sequence). The CDR3 coding sequence is TGTGCCAGCAGCCAATCCACCTACGAGCAGTACTTC. Translated, it gives CASSQSTYEQYF.

There are many counts of this clonotype. The V and J genes are TRBV24-1 and TRBJ2-6; 9 nucleotides match TRBD1. The CDR3 loop spans 17 amino acids. V was pared by 10 bases and J by 7 bases, with 16 bases of the junction left unmatched. In germline, CDR1 is KGHDR, CDR2 SFDVKD. CDR3 amino acids: CATNPGTGSFEANVLTF. The CDR3 nucleotides read TGTGCCACTAACCCCGGGACAGGGTCCTTTGAAGCCAACGTCCTGACTTTC.

This clonotype appeared many times. The CDR3 protein is CSARGGRYRQNTEAFF. Written as DNA, the CDR3 is TGCAGTGCTAGAGGGGGACGATACAGGCAGAACACTGAAGCTTTCTTT. The chain links TRBV20-1 to TRBJ1-1, with a tentative D call TRBD1 (5 bases). Trimming took off 1 base at V and 1 base at J, with 16 bases between the two ends. The CDR3 consists of 16 residues. The germline CDR1 and CDR2 sequences are DFQATT and SNEGSKA (reference sequence).

This clonotype was observed at least ten times. The V gene is TRBV19, the J gene TRBJ1-4; D is possibly TRBD1 (6 bases). The CDR3 length is 16 residues. The V and J ends lost 7 bases and 0 bases respectively, with 15 bases between them. From germline, CDR1 is LNHDA and CDR2 SQIVND (reference sequence). CDR3 coding DNA: TGTGCCAGTAACCCGACAGGCATAGCAACTAATGAAAAACTGTTTTTT. This codes for CASNPTGIATNEKLFF.

The table lists this clonotype with many counts. V is TRBV7-3 and J is TRBJ2-1; 7 positions agree with TRBD2. The CDR3 has 15 residues. Germline-derived CDR1 and CDR2 are SGHTA and FQGTGA. V gave up 1 base and J gave up 3 bases; unmatched junction bases: 3. CDR3 sequence reads: CASSLSPGGYNEQFF. DNA of the CDR3: TGTGCCAGCAGCTTAAGCCCGGGGGGCTACAATGAGCAGTTCTTC.

This clonotype was detected ten times or more. The chain combines TRBV6-2 or TRBV6-3 with TRBJ2-1; no firm D call. Germline V lookup: CDR1 MNHEY, CDR2 SVGEGT. The V gene lost 6 bases and the J gene lost 8 bases, with 11 bases spanning the gap. There are 12 residues in the CDR3. CDR3 nucleotide sequence: TGTGCCAGCAGCCCCCGACGGGATGAGCAGTTCTTC. Encoded protein: CASSPRRDEQFF.

This clonotype occurred many times. This sequence joins TRBV20-1 and TRBJ1-6; no firm D call. The CDR3 is 12 amino acids. V was clipped by 4 bases and J by 9 bases, with 10 bases between them. Germline CDR1 reads DFQATT; CDR2 reads SNEGSKA (reference sequence). CDR3 in amino acids: CSATTPGSPLHF. For the CDR3, the DNA is TGCAGTGCTACTACCCCGGGTTCACCCCTCCACTTT.

This clonotype was observed at least ten times. The genes are TRBV20-1 and TRBJ2-1, with no clear D. CDR3 length equals 10 residues. CDR1 and CDR2 from the germline V gene are DFQATT and SNEGSKA (reference sequence). Trimming took 5 bases from V and 7 from J, leaving 6 bases between them. The CDR3 DNA reads as TGCAGTGCTTTGGGTAATGAGCAGTTCTTC. This encodes CSALGNEQFF.

J is TRBJ1-3 and V is TRBV6-5; no definite D call. CDR1 is MNHEY and CDR2 is SVGAGI in the germline V gene. This CDR3 spans 14 amino acids. V was trimmed by 8 bases and J by 0 bases, leaving 11 bases between them. CDR3 sequence reads: CASGEAFSGNTIYF. CDR3 in DNA: TGTGCCAGCGGTGAGGCATTCTCTGGAAACACCATATATTTT.

The rearrangement joins TRBV9 to TRBJ2-7, with D possibly TRBD2 on 5 matching bases. Trimming removed 0 bases from V and 4 bases from J, with 14 bases in between. There are 15 residues in the CDR3. Germline V gene data show CDR1 as SGDLS and CDR2 as YYNGEE. The CDR3 nucleotides read TGTGCCAGCAGCGTAGGTGGGGAGACGGCGTACGAGCAGTACTTC. It specifies CASSVGGETAYEQYF.

Many counts were recorded for this clonotype. The rearrangement links TRBV6-1 to TRBJ2-5; D is perhaps TRBD1 (5 bases). V was trimmed by 3 bases and J by 2 bases, leaving 10 bases between them. This CDR3 contains 14 residues. Germline V gene sequence: CDR1 MNHNS, CDR2 SASEGT. CDR3 protein: CASSEDNGQETQYF. In nucleotides, the CDR3 is TGTGCCAGCAGTGAGGACAATGGACAAGAGACCCAGTACTTC.

This chain joins TRBV11-3 and TRBJ2-1, with D perhaps matching TRBD2 (7 bases). The CDR3 totals 15 residues. CDR1 and CDR2 (germline): SGHNT, YENEEA. With 5 bases removed from V and 7 bases from J, the gap between germline ends came to 18 bases. The CDR3 loop reads CASSQSRGAGNEQFF. The CDR3 region has the DNA TGTGCCAGCAGCCAATCCCGGGGGGCGGGGAATGAGCAGTTCTTC.

Remarks on this clonotype: A much larger clone differs from this one at a single base, so this may be a read error. The chain links TRBV18 to TRBJ2-1; D is uncertain. This CDR3 region has 13 residues. V was cut by 3 bases and J by 4 bases, with 7 bases left in between. CDR1 and CDR2 from the germline V gene are KGHSH and LQKENI. The DNA of the CDR3 is TGTGCCAGCTCACCCGATATGTACAATGAGCAGTTCTTC. It encodes CASSPDMYNEQFF.

This clonotype occurred once. The rearrangement joins TRBV9 to TRBJ1-3; perhaps TRBD1 as D (6 bases). This CDR3 region has 16 residues. CDR1 and CDR2 (germline): SGDLS, YYNGEE. The V end was cut by 2 bases, the J end by 0 bases, with 12 bases between. The CDR3 region is CASSVQATGSGNTIYF. For the CDR3, the DNA is TGTGCCAGCAGCGTTCAGGCGACAGGCTCTGGAAACACCATATATTTT. Filled out from reference TRBV9 and TRBJ1-3, the complete variable domain reads DSGVTQTPKHLITATGQRVTLRCSPRSGDLSVYWYQQSLDQGLQFLIQYYNGEERAKGNILERFSAQQFPDLHSELNLSSLELGDSALYFCASSVQATGSGNTIYFGEGSWLTVV.

This clonotype was seen repeatedly, ten times or more. The rearrangement uses TRBV27 and TRBJ1-5, with D possibly matching TRBD1 (6 bases). The CDR3 is made up of 14 amino acids. Germline assignment: CDR1 MNHEY and CDR2 SMNVEV (reference sequence). The V end lost 0 bases, the J end lost 6 bases, and 9 bases lay between the germline ends. This chain's CDR3 is CASSLSTGGQPQHF. For the CDR3, the DNA is TGTGCCAGCAGTTTATCGACAGGAGGTCAGCCCCAGCATTTT.

This clonotype was counted only a few times. V and J are TRBV6-2 or TRBV6-3 and TRBJ2-1; D unclear. V shed 6 bases and J shed 12 bases, with 15 bases lying between them. This CDR3 has 12 residues. Germline V gene sequence: CDR1 MNHEY, CDR2 SVGEGT. As DNA, the CDR3 is TGTGCCAGCAGCCGTCGCCTCCCAGCGCAGTTCTTC. Translating gives CASSRRLPAQFF.